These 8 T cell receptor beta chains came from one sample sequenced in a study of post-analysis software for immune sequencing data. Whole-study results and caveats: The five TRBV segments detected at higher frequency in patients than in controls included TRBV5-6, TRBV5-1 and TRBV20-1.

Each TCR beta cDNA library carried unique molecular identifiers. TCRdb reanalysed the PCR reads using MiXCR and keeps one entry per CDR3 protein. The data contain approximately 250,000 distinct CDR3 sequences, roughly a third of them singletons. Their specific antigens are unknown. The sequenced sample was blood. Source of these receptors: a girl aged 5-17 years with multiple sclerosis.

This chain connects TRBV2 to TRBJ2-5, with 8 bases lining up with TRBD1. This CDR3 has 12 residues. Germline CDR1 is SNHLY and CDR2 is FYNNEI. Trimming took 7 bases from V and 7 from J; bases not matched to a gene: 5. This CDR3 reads CASTLDRGTQYF. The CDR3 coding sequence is TGTGCCAGCACCCTAGACAGGGGGACCCAGTACTTC.

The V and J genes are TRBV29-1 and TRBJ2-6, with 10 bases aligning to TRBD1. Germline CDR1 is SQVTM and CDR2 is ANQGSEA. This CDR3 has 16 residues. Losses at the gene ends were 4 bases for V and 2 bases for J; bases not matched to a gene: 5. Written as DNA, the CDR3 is TGCAGCGTTGTCGGACAGGGGGTTCCTGGGGCCAACGTCCTGACTTTC. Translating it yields CSVVGQGVPGANVLTF.

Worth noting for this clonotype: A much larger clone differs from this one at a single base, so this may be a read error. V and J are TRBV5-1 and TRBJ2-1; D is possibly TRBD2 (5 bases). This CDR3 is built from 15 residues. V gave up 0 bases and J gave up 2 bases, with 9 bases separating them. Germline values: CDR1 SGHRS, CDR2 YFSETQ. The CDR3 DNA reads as TGCGCCAGCAGCTTGGAGCGGTACCCCTACAATGAGCAGTTCTTC. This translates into CASSLERYPYNEQFF.

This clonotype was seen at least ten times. CDR3 in DNA: TGCGCCAGCAGCCTCCCGGGCGGGGGTCGACAAGCTTTCTTT. Amino acids: CASSLPGGGRQAFF. V usage is TRBV5-1 and J usage is TRBJ1-1, with D perhaps TRBD1 (5 bases). The CDR3 consists of 14 residues. V was clipped by 4 bases and J by 9 bases, with 19 bases between them. The germline gives CDR1 SGHRS, CDR2 YFSETQ.

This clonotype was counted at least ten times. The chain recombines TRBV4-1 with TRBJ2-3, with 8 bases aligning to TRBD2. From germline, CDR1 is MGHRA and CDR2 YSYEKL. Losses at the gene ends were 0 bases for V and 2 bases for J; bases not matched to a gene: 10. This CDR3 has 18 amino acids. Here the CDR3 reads CASSQEVAGGGTTDTQYF. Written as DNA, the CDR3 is TGCGCCAGCAGCCAAGAAGTGGCAGGCGGGGGGACCACAGATACGCAGTATTTT.

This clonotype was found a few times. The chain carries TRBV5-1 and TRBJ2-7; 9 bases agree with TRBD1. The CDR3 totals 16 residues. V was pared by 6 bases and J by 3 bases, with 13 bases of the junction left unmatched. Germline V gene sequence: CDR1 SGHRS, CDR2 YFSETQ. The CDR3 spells CASTNLEGQGFYEQYF. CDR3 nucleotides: TGCGCCAGCACCAATCTCGAGGGACAGGGATTCTACGAGCAGTACTTC. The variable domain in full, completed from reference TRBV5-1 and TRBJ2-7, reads KAGVTQTPRYLIKTRGQQVTLSCSPISGHRSVSWYQQTPGQGLQFLFEYFSETQRNKGNFPGRFSGRQFSNSRSEMNVSTLELGDSALYLCASTNLEGQGFYEQYFGPGTRLTVT.

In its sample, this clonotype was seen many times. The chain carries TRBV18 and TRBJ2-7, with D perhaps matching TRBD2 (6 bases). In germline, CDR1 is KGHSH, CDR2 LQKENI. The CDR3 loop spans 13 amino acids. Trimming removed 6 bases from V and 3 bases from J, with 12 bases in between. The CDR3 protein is CASSRGTRYEQYF. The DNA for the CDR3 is TGTGCCAGCTCCCGCGGGACTCGCTACGAGCAGTACTTC.

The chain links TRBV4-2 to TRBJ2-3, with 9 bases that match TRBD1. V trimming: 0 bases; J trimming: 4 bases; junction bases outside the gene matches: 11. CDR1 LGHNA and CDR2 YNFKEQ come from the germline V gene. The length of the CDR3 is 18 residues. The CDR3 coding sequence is TGTGCCAGCAGCCAAGAAGGGCCGGGACAGGGTATGGCAGATACGCAGTATTTT. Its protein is CASSQEGPGQGMADTQYF.